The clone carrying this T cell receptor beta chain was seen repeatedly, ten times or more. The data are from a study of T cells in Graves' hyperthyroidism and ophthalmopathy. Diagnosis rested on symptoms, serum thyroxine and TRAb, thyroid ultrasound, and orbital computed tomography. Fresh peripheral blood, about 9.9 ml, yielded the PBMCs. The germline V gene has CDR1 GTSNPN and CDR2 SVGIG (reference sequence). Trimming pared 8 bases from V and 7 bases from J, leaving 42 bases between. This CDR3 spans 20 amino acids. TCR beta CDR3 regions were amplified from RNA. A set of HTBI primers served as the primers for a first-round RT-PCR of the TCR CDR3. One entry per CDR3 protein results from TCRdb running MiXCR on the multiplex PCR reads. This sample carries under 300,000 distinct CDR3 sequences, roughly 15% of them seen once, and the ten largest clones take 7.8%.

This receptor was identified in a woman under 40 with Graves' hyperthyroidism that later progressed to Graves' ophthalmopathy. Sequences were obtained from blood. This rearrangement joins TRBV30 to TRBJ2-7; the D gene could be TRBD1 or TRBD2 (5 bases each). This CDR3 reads CAGAGGYPWKEAGSMGEQYF. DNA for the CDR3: TGTGCCGGGGCCGGCGGCTACCCCTGGAAGGAGGCTGGGTCAATGGGGGAGCAGTACTTC.